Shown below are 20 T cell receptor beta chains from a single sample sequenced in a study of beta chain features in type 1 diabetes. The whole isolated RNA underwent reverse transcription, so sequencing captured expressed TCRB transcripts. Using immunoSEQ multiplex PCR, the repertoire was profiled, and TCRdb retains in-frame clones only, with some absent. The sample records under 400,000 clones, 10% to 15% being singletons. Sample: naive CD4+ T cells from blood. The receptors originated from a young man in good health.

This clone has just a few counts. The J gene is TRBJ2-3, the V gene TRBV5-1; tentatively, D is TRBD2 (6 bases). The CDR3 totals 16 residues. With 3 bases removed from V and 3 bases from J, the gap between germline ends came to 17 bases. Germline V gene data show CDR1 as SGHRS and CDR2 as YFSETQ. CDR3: CASSSGAGWLTDTQYF. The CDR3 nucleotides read TGCGCCAGCAGCTCGGGCGCGGGGTGGTTGACAGATACGCAGTATTTT.

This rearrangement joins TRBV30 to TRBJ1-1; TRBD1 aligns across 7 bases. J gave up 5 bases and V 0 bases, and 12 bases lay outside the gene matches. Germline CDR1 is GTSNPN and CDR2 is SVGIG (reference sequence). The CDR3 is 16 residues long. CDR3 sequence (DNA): TGTGCCTGGAGTGTAGGGACAGCCCCAACGGGGACTGAAGCTTTCTTT. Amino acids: CAWSVGTAPTGTEAFF.

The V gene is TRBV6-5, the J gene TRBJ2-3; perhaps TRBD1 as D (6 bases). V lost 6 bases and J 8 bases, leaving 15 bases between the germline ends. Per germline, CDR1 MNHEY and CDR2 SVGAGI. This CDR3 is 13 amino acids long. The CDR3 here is CASSSEDRLTQYF. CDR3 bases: TGTGCCAGCAGCTCTGAGGACAGACTTACGCAGTATTTT.

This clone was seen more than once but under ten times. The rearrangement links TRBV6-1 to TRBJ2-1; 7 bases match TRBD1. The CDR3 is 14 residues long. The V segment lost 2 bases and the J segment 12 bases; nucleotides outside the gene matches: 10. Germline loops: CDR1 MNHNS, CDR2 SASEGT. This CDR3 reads CASSELDRNRMQFF. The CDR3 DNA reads TGTGCCAGCAGTGAACTGGACAGGAACAGGATGCAGTTCTTC.

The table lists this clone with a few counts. This CDR3 reads CASSFSGEGSYEQYF. Written as DNA, the CDR3 is TGCGCCAGCAGCTTTTCGGGAGAGGGATCCTACGAGCAGTACTTC. The V call is TRBV5-1, the J call TRBJ2-7, with D possibly TRBD2 on 6 matching bases. The CDR3 has 15 amino acids. CDR1 is SGHRS, CDR2 YFSETQ, per germline. V was clipped by 2 bases and J by 1 base, with 13 bases between them.

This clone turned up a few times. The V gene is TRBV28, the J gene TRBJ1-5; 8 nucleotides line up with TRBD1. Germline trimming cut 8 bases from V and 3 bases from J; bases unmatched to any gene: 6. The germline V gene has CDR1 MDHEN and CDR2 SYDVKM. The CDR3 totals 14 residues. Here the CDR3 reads CASYGQGVNQPQHF. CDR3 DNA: TGTGCCAGCTACGGACAGGGCGTCAATCAGCCCCAGCATTTT.

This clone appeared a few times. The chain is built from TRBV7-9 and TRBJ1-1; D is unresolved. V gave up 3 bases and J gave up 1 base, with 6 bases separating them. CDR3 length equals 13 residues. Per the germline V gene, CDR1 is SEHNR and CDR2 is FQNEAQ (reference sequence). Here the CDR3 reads CASSFYRNTEAFF. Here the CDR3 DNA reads TGTGCCAGCAGCTTTTACAGGAACACTGAAGCTTTCTTT.

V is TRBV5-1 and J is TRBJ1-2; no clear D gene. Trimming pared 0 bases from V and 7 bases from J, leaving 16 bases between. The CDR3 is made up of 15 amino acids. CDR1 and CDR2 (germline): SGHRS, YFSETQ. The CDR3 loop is CASSLGPTSASGYTF. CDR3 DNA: TGCGCCAGCAGCTTGGGACCAACTTCAGCTAGTGGCTACACCTTC. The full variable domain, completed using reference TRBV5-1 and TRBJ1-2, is KAGVTQTPRYLIKTRGQQVTLSCSPISGHRSVSWYQQTPGQGLQFLFEYFSETQRNKGNFPGRFSGRQFSNSRSEMNVSTLELGDSALYLCASSLGPTSASGYTFGSGTRLTVV.

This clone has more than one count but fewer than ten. This CDR3 reads CASSSRQAANSPLHF. DNA for the CDR3: TGTGCCAGCAGCAGCCGACAGGCCGCCAATTCACCCCTCCACTTT. The chain carries TRBV4-2 and TRBJ1-6; D perhaps matches TRBD1 (6 bases). CDR1 and CDR2 (germline): LGHNA, YNFKEQ. Trimming shortened V by 5 bases and J by 7 bases, and 15 bases separated the two germline ends. This CDR3 comprises 15 residues.

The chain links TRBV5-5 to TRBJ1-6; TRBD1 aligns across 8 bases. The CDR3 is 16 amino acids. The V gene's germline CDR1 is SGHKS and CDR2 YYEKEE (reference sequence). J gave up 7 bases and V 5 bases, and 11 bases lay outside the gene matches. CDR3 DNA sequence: TGTGCCAGCAGTCCTCCCTGGGGGGACAGGAATTCACCCCTCCACTTT. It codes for CASSPPWGDRNSPLHF.

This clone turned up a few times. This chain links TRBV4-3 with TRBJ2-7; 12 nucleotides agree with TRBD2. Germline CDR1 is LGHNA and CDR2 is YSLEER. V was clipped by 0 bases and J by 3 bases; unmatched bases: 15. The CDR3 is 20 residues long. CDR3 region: CASSQETGTSGLSIIYEQYF. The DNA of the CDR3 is TGCGCCAGCAGCCAAGAGACCGGGACTAGCGGGCTCAGCATAATCTACGAGCAGTACTTC.

CDR3 sequence: CASTSTGGDQPQHF. Written as DNA, the CDR3 is TGTGCCAGCACCTCGACAGGGGGCGATCAGCCCCAGCATTTT. V gene TRBV28 combines with J gene TRBJ1-5; 10 bases are shared with TRBD1. The junction had 5 bases not matched to a gene; V was cut back by 7 bases and J by 5 bases. The CDR3 has 14 amino acids. Germline CDR1 reads MDHEN; CDR2 reads SYDVKM. Filled out from reference TRBV28 and TRBJ1-5, the complete variable domain reads DVKVTQSSRYLVKRTGEKVFLECVQDMDHENMFWYRQDPGLGLRLIYFSYDVKMKEKGDIPEGYSVSREKKERFSLILESASTNQTSMYLCASTSTGGDQPQHFGDGTRLSIL.

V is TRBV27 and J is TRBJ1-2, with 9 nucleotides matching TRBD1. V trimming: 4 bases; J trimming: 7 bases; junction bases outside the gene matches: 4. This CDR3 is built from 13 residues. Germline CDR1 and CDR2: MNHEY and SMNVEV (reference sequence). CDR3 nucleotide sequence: TGTGCCAGCAGTTACAGGGGGCTTGGTGGCTACACCTTC. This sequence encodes CASSYRGLGGYTF.

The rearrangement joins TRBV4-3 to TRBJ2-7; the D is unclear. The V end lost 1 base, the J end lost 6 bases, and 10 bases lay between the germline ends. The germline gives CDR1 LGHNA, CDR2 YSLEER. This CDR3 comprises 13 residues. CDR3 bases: TGCGCCAGCAGCCAAGGAGCAAGGAGCGAGCAGTACTTC. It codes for CASSQGARSEQYF.

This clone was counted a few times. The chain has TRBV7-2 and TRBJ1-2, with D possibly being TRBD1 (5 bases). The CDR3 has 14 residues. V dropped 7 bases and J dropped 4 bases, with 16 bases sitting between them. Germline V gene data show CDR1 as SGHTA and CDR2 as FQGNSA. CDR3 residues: CASNLRGTSYGYTF. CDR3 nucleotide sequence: TGTGCCAGCAACCTAAGGGGCACCTCCTATGGCTACACCTTC.

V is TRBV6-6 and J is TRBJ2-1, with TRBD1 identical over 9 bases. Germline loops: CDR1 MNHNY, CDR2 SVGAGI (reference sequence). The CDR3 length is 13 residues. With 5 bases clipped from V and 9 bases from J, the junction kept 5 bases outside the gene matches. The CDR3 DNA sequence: TGTGCCAGCAGTCGTACAGGGGGCAGTGAGCAGTTCTTC. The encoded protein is CASSRTGGSEQFF.

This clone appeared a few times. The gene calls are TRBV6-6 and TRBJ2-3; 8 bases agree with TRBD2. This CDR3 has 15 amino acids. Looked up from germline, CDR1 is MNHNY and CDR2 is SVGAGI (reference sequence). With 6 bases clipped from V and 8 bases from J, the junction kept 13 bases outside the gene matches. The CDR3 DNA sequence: TGTGCCAGCAGCGCCCTAGCGGGCCGAGCCAGTACGCAGTATTTT. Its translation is CASSALAGRASTQYF.

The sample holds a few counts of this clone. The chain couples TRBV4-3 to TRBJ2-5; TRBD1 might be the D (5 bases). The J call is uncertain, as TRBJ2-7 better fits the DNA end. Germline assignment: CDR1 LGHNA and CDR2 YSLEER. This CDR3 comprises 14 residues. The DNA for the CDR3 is TGCGCCAGCAGCCAGGACACGATTTCCTACGAGCAGTACTTC. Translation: CASSQDTISYEQYF.

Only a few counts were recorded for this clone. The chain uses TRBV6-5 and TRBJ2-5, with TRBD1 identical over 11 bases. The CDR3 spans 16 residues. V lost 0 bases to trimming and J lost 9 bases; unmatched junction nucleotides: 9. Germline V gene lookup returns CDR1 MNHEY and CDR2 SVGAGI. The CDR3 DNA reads TGTGCCAGCAGTTACTCCGGGACAGGGGGACCTATGTCCCAGTACTTC. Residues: CASSYSGTGGPMSQYF.

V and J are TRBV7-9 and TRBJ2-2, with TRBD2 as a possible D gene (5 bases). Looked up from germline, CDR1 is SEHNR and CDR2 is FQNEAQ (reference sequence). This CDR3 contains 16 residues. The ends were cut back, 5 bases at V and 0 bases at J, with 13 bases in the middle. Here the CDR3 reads CASSRKDGTNTGELFF. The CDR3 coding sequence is TGTGCCAGCAGCCGAAAGGACGGGACGAACACCGGGGAGCTGTTTTTT.